This T cell receptor (beta chain) was captured in a study of cytomegalovirus exposure and HLA in healthy donors. Study-level information: A prior analysis found 95 million to 140 million unique TCR beta sequences from approximately 190 million T cells.

V trimming: 3 bases; J trimming: 3 bases; junction bases outside the gene matches: 7. Per germline, CDR1 ENHRY and CDR2 SYGVKD. The length of the CDR3 is 15 residues. Primers: 60 Vbeta forward and 13 Jbeta reverse. TCRdb's copy holds only in-frame clones and misses some; the assay was immunoSEQ multiplex PCR. This table holds 90,000 to 140,000 clones, around 80% found once. This clone came up a few times. The clonotype comes from a man aged 25 to 40 in good health and CMV-seronegative. Sequenced sample: PBMCs. The V gene is TRBV10-3, the J gene TRBJ2-7, with 8 bases fitting TRBD1. CDR3 sequence: CAISDKDRVVYEQYF. CDR3 DNA sequence: TGTGCCATCAGTGACAAGGACAGGGTCGTCTACGAGCAGTACTTC.